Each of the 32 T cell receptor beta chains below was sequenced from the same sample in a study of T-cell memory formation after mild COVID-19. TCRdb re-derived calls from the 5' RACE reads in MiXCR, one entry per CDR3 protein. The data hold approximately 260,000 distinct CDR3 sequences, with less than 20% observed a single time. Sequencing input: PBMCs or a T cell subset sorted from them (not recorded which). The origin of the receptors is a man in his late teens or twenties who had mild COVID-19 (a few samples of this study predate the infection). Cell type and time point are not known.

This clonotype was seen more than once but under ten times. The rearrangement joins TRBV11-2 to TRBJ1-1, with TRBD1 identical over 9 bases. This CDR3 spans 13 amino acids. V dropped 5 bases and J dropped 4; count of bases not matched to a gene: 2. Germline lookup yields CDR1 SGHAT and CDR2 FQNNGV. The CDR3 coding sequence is TGTGCCAGCAGCCCGGACAGGGGCACTGAAGCTTTCTTT. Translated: CASSPDRGTEAFF.

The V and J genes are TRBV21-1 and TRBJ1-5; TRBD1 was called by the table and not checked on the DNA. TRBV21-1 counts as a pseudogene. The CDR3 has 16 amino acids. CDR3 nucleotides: TGTGCCAGCAGCATGCCCGGGACAGGGGTCAATCAGCCCCAGCATTTT. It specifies CASSMPGTGVNQPQHF.

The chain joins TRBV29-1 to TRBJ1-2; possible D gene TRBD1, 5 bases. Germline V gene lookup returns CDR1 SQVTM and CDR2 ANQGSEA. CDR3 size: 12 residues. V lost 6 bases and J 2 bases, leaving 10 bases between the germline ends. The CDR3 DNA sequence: TGCAGCGTGGGGACCCAAAACTATGGCTACACCTTC. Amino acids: CSVGTQNYGYTF.

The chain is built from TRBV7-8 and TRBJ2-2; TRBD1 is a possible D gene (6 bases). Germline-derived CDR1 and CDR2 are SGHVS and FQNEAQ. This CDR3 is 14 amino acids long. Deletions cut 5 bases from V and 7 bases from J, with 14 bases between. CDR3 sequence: CASSQGQSGGELFF. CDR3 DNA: TGTGCCAGCAGCCAGGGACAATCGGGCGGGGAGCTGTTTTTT.

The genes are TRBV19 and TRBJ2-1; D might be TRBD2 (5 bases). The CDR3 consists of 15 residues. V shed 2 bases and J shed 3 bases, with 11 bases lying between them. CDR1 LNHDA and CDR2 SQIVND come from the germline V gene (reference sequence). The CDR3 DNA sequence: TGTGCCAGTAGTATATGGGGAGAAATCTACAATGAGCAGTTCTTC. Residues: CASSIWGEIYNEQFF.

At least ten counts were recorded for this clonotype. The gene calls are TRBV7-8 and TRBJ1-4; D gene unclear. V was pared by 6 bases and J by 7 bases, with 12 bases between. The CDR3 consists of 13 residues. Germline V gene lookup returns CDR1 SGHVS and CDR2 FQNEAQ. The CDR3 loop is CASSINWGEKLFF. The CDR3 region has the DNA TGTGCCAGCAGTATTAACTGGGGTGAAAAACTGTTTTTT. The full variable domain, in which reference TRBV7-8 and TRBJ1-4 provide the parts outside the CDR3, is GAGVSQSPRYKVAKRGQDVALRCDPISGHVSLFWYQQALGQGPEFLTYFQNEAQLDKSGLPSDRFFAERPEGSVSTLKIQRTQQEDSAVYLCASSINWGEKLFFGSGTQLSVL.

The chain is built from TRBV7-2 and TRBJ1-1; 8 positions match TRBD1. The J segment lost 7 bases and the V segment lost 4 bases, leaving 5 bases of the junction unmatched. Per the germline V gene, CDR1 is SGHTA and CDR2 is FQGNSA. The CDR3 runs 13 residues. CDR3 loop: CASSSGTGREAFF. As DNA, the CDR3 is TGTGCCAGCAGCTCCGGGACAGGACGTGAAGCTTTCTTT.

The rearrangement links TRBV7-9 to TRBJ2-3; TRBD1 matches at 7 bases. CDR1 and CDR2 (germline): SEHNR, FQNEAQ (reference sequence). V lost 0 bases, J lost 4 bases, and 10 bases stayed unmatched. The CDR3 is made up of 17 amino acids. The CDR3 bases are TGTGCCAGCAGCTTAGCGCGCTGGGACAGTCAATCAGATACGCAGTATTTT. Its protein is CASSLARWDSQSDTQYF.

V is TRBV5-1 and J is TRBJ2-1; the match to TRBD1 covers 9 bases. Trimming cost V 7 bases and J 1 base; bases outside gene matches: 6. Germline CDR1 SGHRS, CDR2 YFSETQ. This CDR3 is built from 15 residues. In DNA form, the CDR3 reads TGCGCCAGCCTCCGCGGACAGGGGTCCTACAATGAGCAGTTCTTC. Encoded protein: CASLRGQGSYNEQFF.

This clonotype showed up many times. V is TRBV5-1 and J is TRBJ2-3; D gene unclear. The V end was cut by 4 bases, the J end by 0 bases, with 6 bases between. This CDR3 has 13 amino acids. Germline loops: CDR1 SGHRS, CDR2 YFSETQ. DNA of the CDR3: TGCGCCAGCAGCAACCCTAGCACAGATACGCAGTATTTT. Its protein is CASSNPSTDTQYF.

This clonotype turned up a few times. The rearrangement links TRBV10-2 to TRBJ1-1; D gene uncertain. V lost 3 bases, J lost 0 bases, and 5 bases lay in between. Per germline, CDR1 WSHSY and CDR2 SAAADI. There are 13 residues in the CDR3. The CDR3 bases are TGCGCCAGCAGTGAACAGTTGAACACTGAAGCTTTCTTT. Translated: CASSEQLNTEAFF.

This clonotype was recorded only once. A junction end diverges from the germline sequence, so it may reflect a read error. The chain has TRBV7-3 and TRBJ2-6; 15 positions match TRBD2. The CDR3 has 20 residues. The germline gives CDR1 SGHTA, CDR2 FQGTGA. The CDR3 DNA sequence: TGTGCCAGCAGCTTACGCGGGACTAGCGGGGGGAGCACTGGGGCAAACGTCCTGACTTTC. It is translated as CASSLRGTSGGSTGANVLTF. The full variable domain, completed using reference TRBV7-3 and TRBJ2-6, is GAGVSQTPSNKVTEKGKYVELRCDPISGHTALYWYRQSLGQGPEFLIYFQGTGAADDSGLPNDRFFAVRPEGSVSTLKIQRTERGDSAVYLCASSLRGTSGGSTGANVLTFGAGSRLTVL.

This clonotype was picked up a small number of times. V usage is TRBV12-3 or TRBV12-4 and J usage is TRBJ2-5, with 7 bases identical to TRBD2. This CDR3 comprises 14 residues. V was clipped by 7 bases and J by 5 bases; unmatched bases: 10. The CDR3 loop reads CASTPGLSIETQYF. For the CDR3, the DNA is TGTGCCAGCACCCCGGGACTAAGCATCGAGACCCAGTACTTC.

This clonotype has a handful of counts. The CDR3 loop reads CASSGPGLADNEQFF. CDR3 DNA sequence: TGTGCCAGCAGCGGACCGGGACTAGCGGATAATGAGCAGTTCTTC. V is TRBV9 and J is TRBJ2-1, with 11 bases lining up with TRBD2. Germline loops: CDR1 SGDLS, CDR2 YYNGEE. The CDR3 has 15 residues. Trimming at V came to 3 bases and at J to 7 bases, leaving 6 bases not matched to a gene. The variable domain in full, with the rest retrieved from reference TRBV9 and TRBJ2-1, is DSGVTQTPKHLITATGQRVTLRCSPRSGDLSVYWYQQSLDQGLQFLIQYYNGEERAKGNILERFSAQQFPDLHSELNLSSLELGDSALYFCASSGPGLADNEQFFGPGTRLTVL.

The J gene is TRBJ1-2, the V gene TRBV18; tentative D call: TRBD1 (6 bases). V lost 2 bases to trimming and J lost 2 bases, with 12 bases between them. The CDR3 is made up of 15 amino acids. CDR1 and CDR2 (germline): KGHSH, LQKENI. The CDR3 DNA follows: TGTGCCAGCTCACCAGAAGCAACAGGGAACTATGGCTACACCTTC. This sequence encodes CASSPEATGNYGYTF. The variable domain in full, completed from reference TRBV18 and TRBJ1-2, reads NAGVMQNPRHLVRRRGQEARLRCSPMKGHSHVYWYRQLPEEGLKFMVYLQKENIIDESGMPKERFSAEFPKEGPSILRIQQVVRGDSAAYFCASSPEATGNYGYTFGSGTRLTVV.

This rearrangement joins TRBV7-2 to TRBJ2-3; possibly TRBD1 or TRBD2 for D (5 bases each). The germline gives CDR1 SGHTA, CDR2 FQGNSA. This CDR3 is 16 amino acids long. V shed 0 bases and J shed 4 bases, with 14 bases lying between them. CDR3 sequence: CASSLAFRDAPDTQYF. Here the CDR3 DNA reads TGTGCCAGCAGCTTAGCGTTCCGGGACGCTCCAGATACGCAGTATTTT. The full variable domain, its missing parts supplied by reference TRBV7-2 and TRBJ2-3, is GAGVSQSPSNKVTEKGKDVELRCDPISGHTALYWYRQSLGQGLEFLIYFQGNSAPDKSGLPSDRFSAERTGGSVSTLTIQRTQQEDSAVYLCASSLAFRDAPDTQYFGPGTRLTVL.

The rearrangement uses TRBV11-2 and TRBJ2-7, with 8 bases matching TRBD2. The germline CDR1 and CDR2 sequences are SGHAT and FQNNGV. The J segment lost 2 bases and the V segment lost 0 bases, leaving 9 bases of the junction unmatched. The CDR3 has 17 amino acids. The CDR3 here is CASSLDVVAGYPYEQYV. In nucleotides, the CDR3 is TGTGCCAGCAGCTTAGATGTAGTAGCGGGGTACCCCTACGAGCAGTACGTC.

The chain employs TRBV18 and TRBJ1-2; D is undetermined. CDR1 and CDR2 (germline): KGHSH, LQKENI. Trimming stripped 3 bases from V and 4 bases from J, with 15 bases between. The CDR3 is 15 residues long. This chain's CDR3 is CASSPYTGPPYGYTF. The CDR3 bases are TGTGCCAGCTCACCTTACACCGGGCCGCCCTATGGCTACACCTTC.

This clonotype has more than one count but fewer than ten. The CDR3 DNA sequence: TGTGCCAGCAGTACACTCACCGGGACCTACGAGCAGTACTTC. The encoded protein is CASSTLTGTYEQYF. The V and J genes are TRBV6-5 and TRBJ2-7; possible D gene TRBD2, 5 bases. This CDR3 contains 14 residues. Deletions cut 5 bases from V and 2 bases from J, with 13 bases between. Germline CDR1 is MNHEY and CDR2 is SVGAGI.

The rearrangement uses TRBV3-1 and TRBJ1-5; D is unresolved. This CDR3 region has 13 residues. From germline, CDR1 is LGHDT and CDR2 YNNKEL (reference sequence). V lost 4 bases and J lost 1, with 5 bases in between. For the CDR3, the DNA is TGTGCCAGCAGCCGAACCAGCAATCAGCCCCAGCATTTT. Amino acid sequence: CASSRTSNQPQHF.

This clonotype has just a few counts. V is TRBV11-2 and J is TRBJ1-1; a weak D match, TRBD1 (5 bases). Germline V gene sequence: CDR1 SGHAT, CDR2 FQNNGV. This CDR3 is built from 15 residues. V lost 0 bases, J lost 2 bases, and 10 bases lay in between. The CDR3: CASSLDGGYNTEAFF. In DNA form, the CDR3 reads TGTGCCAGCAGCTTAGATGGGGGATATAACACTGAAGCTTTCTTT.

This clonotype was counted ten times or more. The CDR3 is CASSFGQGDEAFF. CDR3 bases: TGCGCCAGCAGCTTTGGACAGGGGGATGAAGCTTTCTTT. The chain combines TRBV5-1 with TRBJ1-1, with TRBD1 matching 10 bases. From germline, CDR1 is SGHRS and CDR2 YFSETQ. CDR3 length: 13 amino acids. Trimming took 2 bases from V and 7 from J; bases not matched to a gene: 2.

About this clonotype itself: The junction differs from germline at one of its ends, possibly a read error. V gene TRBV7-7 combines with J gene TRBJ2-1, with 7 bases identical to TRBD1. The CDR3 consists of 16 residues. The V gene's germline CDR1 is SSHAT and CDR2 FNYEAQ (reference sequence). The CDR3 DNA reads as TGTGCTAGCAGCTTACCCGTAGACAGGGTAGAGAATGAGCAGTTCTTC. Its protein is CASSLPVDRVENEQFF.

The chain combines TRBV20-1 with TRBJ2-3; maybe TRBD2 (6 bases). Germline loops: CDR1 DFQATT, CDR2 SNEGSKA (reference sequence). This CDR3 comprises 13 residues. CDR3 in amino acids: CSTHGGNTDTQYF. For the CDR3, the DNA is TGCAGCACGCATGGGGGGAACACAGATACGCAGTATTTT.

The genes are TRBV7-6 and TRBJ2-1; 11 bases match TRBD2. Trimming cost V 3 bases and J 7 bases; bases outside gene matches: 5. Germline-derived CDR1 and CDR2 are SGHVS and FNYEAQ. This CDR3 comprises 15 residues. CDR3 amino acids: CASSLEIAGGNEQFF. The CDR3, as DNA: TGTGCCAGCAGCTTGGAAATAGCGGGGGGGAATGAGCAGTTCTTC.

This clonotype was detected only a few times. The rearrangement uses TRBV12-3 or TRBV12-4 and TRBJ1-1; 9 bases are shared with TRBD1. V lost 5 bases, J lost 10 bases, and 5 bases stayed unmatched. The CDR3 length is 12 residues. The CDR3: CASSQQTGGAFF. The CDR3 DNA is TGTGCCAGCAGTCAACAGACAGGGGGAGCTTTCTTT.

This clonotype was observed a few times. The DNA for the CDR3 is TGTGCCAGCAGCCAGTGGATCTCTGGGGCCAACGTCCTGACTTTC. Translated, it gives CASSQWISGANVLTF. The rearrangement links TRBV3-1 to TRBJ2-6; D call uncertain. V dropped 3 bases and J dropped 0 bases, with 6 bases sitting between them. The CDR3 extends over 15 amino acids. Germline V gene sequence: CDR1 LGHDT, CDR2 YNNKEL (reference sequence).

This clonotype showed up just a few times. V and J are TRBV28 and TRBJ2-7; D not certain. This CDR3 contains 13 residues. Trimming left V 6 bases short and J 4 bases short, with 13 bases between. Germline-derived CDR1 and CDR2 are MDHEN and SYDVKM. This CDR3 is CASSPPEKYEQYV. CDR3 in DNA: TGTGCCAGCAGCCCTCCGGAAAAATACGAGCAGTACGTC.

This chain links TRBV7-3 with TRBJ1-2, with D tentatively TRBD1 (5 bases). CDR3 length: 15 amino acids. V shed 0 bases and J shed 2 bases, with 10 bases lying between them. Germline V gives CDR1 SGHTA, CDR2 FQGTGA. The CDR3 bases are TGTGCCAGCAGCTTAACGGGGGGAGCGAACTATGGCTACACCTTC. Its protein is CASSLTGGANYGYTF.

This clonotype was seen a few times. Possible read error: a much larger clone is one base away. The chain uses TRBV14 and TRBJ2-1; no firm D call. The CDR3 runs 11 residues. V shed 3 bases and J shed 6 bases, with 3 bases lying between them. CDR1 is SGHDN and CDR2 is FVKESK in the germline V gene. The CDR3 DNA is TGTGCCAGCAGCCACGCCAATGAGCAGTTCTTC. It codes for CASSHANEQFF.

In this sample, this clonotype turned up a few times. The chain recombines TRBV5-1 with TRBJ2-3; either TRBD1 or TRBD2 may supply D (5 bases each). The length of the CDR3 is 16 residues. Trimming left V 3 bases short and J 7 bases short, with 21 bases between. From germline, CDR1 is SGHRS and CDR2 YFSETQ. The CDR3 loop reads CASSWWDGWEDHTQYF. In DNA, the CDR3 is TGCGCCAGCAGCTGGTGGGACGGATGGGAAGATCATACGCAGTATTTT. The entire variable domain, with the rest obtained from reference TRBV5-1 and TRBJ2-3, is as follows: KAGVTQTPRYLIKTRGQQVTLSCSPISGHRSVSWYQQTPGQGLQFLFEYFSETQRNKGNFPGRFSGRQFSNSRSEMNVSTLELGDSALYLCASSWWDGWEDHTQYFGPGTRLTVL.

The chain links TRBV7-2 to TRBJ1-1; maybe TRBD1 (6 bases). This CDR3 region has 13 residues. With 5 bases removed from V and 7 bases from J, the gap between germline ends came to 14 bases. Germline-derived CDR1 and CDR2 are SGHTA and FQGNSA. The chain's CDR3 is CASSTDRLSEAFF. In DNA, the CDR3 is TGTGCCAGCAGCACTGACAGGTTAAGTGAAGCTTTCTTT.